This TCR beta chain derives from a study of T-cell reconstitution after alpha-beta-depleted transplantation in children. V lost 3 bases and J 2 bases, leaving 5 bases between the germline ends. Germline lookup yields CDR1 DFQATT and CDR2 SNEGSKA (reference sequence). CDR3 length: 11 amino acids. Whole-study findings and limits: Several hundred expanded graft clones reportedly gave rise to the alpha-beta T cells present about two months after transplant. The origin of high day-60 TCRbeta diversity in some patients lay in surviving recipient T cells and thymic progenitors. Counts and diversity of T cells one year after transplant came mostly from newly produced T cells.

It was with unique molecular identifiers that the TCRbeta library was prepared. From the PCR reads, TCRdb called clonotypes with MiXCR, one entry per CDR3 protein. This sample carries about 190,000 distinct CDR3 sequences, more than 9.5% of them seen once, and the ten largest clones take roughly an eighth. In this sample, this clonotype turned up many times. Its antigen is not identified. The specimen was PBMCs, collected before TCRalphabeta/CD19-depleted stem cell transplant. The origin of this receptor is a boy aged 2 to 10 with acute myeloid leukemia, due to receive a stem cell transplant. This sequence joins TRBV20-1 and TRBJ2-7, with no clear D. CDR3 nucleotide sequence: TGCAGTGCTAGTCCGACCTACGAGCAGTACTTC. It translates to CSASPTYEQYF.